Sequencing of this TCR beta chain was carried out in a study of regulatory T cells in long-lasting Graves disease. Building of the TCR beta libraries involved iRepertoire HTBI primers and Arm-PCR of CDR3 regions. A single record per CDR3 protein comes from TCRdb applying MiXCR to the multiplex PCR reads. The sample records hundreds of thousands of distinct CDR3 sequences, around 17% being singletons. V was trimmed by 1 base and J by 3 bases, leaving 13 bases between them. Germline CDR1 SNHLY, CDR2 FYNNEI. The CDR3 has 15 residues. Time point meaning: newly diagnosed GD, antithyroid drugs for less than 3 months. PBMC RNA served as the TCR library source. This clonotype came up many times. These data also featured in a second study, about T cells in Graves' hyperthyroidism and ophthalmopathy.

The source material was peripheral blood mononuclear cells (PBMCs), sampled at new diagnosis, from a patient treated with antithyroid drugs. The sequence was collected from a man aged 35 to 55 with Graves disease. This sequence joins TRBV2 and TRBJ2-7; either TRBD1 or TRBD2 may fit D (5 bases each). CDR3 amino acids: CASSEEAGRFYEQYF. Here the CDR3 DNA reads TGTGCCAGCAGTGAAGAAGCAGGGAGATTCTACGAGCAGTACTTC.